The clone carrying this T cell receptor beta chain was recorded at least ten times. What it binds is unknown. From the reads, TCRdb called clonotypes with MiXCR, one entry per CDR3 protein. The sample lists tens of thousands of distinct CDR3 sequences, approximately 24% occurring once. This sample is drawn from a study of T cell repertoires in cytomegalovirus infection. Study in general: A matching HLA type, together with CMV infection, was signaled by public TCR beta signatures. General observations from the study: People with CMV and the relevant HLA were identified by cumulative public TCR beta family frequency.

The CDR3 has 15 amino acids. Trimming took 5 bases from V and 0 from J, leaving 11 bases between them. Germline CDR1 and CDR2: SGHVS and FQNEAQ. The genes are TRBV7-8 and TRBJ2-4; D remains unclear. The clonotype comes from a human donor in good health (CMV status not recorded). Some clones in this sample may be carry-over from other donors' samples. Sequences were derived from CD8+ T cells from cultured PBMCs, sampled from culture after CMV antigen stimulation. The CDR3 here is CASSPAQLAKNIQYF. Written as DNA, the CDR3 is TGTGCCAGCAGCCCTGCACAGTTAGCCAAAAACATTCAGTACTTC.